Listed here are 30 T cell receptor beta chains from one sample, sequenced in a study of blood T cell repertoires in COVID-19. Clones were sequenced by immunoSEQ multiplex PCR, and TCRdb holds only the in-frame ones, with some missing. The repertoire holds 200,000 or so clones, with approximately 90% as singletons. Source material: peripheral blood. The receptors here all came from a man under 40 with COVID-19, enrolled during active disease.

The rearrangement joins TRBV7-3 to TRBJ1-1; possible D gene TRBD1, 6 bases. Germline values: CDR1 SGHTA, CDR2 FQGTGA. V gave up 5 bases and J gave up 1 base, with 8 bases separating them. This CDR3 region has 13 residues. The chain's CDR3 is CASSEGENTEAFF. The CDR3 DNA is TGTGCCAGCAGCGAGGGGGAGAACACTGAAGCTTTCTTT.

The chain carries TRBV9 and TRBJ2-1, with TRBD2 identical over 9 bases. Germline lookup yields CDR1 SGDLS and CDR2 YYNGEE. The junction had 6 bases not matched to a gene; V was cut back by 4 bases and J by 7 bases. The CDR3 is 14 amino acids. The CDR3 nucleotides read TGTGCCAGCAGCCCGAGACTAGCGGTGAATGAGCAGTTCTTC. Translation: CASSPRLAVNEQFF.

The chain recombines TRBV2 with TRBJ1-1, with a weak D call TRBD1 (6 bases). CDR3 length equals 12 residues. Trimming shortened V by 9 bases and J by 6 bases, and 14 bases separated the two germline ends. Germline CDR1 SNHLY, CDR2 FYNNEI. For the CDR3, the DNA is TGTGCCAGTACACAGGGAGCAGCTGAAGCTTTCTTT. Encoded protein: CASTQGAAEAFF.

J is TRBJ2-7 and V is TRBV12-5, with 9 bases that match TRBD1. From germline, CDR1 is LGHNT and CDR2 FRNRAP. V dropped 5 bases and J dropped 5; count of bases not matched to a gene: 16. This CDR3 has 17 residues. CDR3 region: CASGQGQGRIGGHEQYF. DNA of the CDR3: TGTGCTAGTGGTCAGGGACAGGGAAGGATAGGTGGTCACGAGCAGTACTTC.

The V and J genes are TRBV24-1 and TRBJ2-2, with 8 bases fitting TRBD1. Germline V lookup: CDR1 KGHDR, CDR2 SFDVKD. V gave up 4 bases and J gave up 2 bases; unmatched junction bases: 11. The CDR3 is 18 residues long. CDR3 DNA: TGTGCCACCAGTGACCCTCCGGGACAGGTCTTTAACACCGGGGAGCTGTTTTTT. The encoded protein is CATSDPPGQVFNTGELFF.

The chain links TRBV19 to TRBJ2-2; the match to TRBD1 covers 7 bases. The CDR3 contains 13 residues. Germline trimming cut 9 bases from V and 6 bases from J; bases unmatched to any gene: 7. Germline V gene data show CDR1 as LNHDA and CDR2 as SQIVND (reference sequence). CDR3 DNA sequence: TGTGCCAGCTCCTCACAGGGGCCCGGGGAGCTGTTTTTT. This sequence encodes CASSSQGPGELFF.

CDR3 in amino acids: CASSYAAYSNQPQHF. The CDR3 DNA follows: TGTGCCAGCAGTTACGCGGCGTATAGCAATCAGCCCCAGCATTTT. The chain uses TRBV6-5 and TRBJ1-5; D not certain. Germline V gene sequence: CDR1 MNHEY, CDR2 SVGAGI. Trimming stripped 2 bases from V and 0 bases from J, with 8 bases between. This CDR3 contains 15 residues.

This clone was detected a few times. The rearrangement joins TRBV24-1 to TRBJ2-2; no definite D call. The CDR3 totals 17 residues. V gave up 1 base and J gave up 2 bases, with 13 bases separating them. The germline gives CDR1 KGHDR, CDR2 SFDVKD. The CDR3 DNA reads as TGTGCCACCAGTGATTTTATGGCCTTTCAAAACACCGGGGAGCTGTTTTTT. The encoded protein is CATSDFMAFQNTGELFF.

The chain carries TRBV4-3 and TRBJ1-1, with D tentatively TRBD1 (6 bases). Germline lookup yields CDR1 LGHNA and CDR2 YSLEER. The V and J ends lost 0 bases and 4 bases respectively, with 15 bases between them. The CDR3 extends over 16 amino acids. CDR3 in amino acids: CASSQDQAGAGTEAFF. CDR3 DNA: TGCGCCAGCAGCCAAGATCAGGCAGGGGCGGGCACTGAAGCTTTCTTT.

The chain uses TRBV29-1 and TRBJ1-2; TRBD1 agrees at 8 bases. The CDR3 contains 14 residues. V was clipped by 6 bases and J by 5 bases; unmatched bases: 11. Germline CDR1 and CDR2: SQVTM and ANQGSEA. CDR3 coding DNA: TGCAGCGTGGATTCAGGGGGCCGGAGGTATGGCTACACCTTC. This sequence encodes CSVDSGGRRYGYTF.

The rearrangement joins TRBV7-6 to TRBJ2-5; 7 bases align to TRBD1. V shed 11 bases and J 4 bases; nucleotides not matched to a gene: 13. CDR3 length: 14 residues. Germline V gene data show CDR1 as SGHVS and CDR2 as FNYEAQ. The CDR3 region is CASASGTVRETQYF. CDR3 sequence (DNA): TGTGCCTCTGCATCCGGGACAGTAAGAGAGACCCAGTACTTC. Looking up the rest from reference TRBV7-6 and TRBJ2-5 gives the full variable domain: GAGVSQSPRYKVTKRGQDVALRCDPISGHVSLYWYRQALGQGPEFLTYFNYEAQQDKSGLPNDRFSAERPEGSISTLTIQRTEQRDSAMYRCASASGTVRETQYFGPGTRLLVL.

This rearrangement joins TRBV27 to TRBJ2-7; 8 bases match TRBD1. J gave up 2 bases and V 5 bases, and 5 bases lay outside the gene matches. The germline gives CDR1 MNHEY, CDR2 SMNVEV (reference sequence). The CDR3 is 14 residues long. The CDR3 nucleotides are TGTGCCAGCAGTATCCGGACAGGGACCTACGAGCAGTACTTC. It yields the protein CASSIRTGTYEQYF.

This chain links TRBV19 with TRBJ1-4, with 8 bases matching TRBD1. The CDR3 loop spans 18 amino acids. The ends lost 1 base at V and 0 bases at J; junction bases unmatched: 7. In germline, CDR1 is LNHDA, CDR2 SQIVND (reference sequence). CDR3 DNA: TGTGCCAGTAGTATAGGACCGGGACAGGTCGCAACTAATGAAAAACTGTTTTTT. Translating gives CASSIGPGQVATNEKLFF.

To note about this clone: Distinct nucleotide sequences in the sample also encode this CDR3. The chain has TRBV28 and TRBJ1-1; D is possibly TRBD1 (5 bases). CDR3 length equals 13 residues. Germline-derived CDR1 and CDR2 are MDHEN and SYDVKM. Trimming removed 4 bases from V and 1 base from J, with 7 bases in between. The CDR3 DNA reads as TGTGCCAGCAGTTCCACAGGGAACACTGAAGCTTTCTTT. It codes for CASSSTGNTEAFF.

The CDR3 here is CASSFNAGGFTEAFF. DNA for the CDR3: TGTGCCAGCAGCTTTAATGCAGGGGGGTTCACTGAAGCTTTCTTT. This rearrangement joins TRBV5-8 to TRBJ1-1; 7 bases are a match to TRBD1. Losses at the gene ends were 2 bases for V and 4 bases for J; bases not matched to a gene: 8. CDR3 length: 15 amino acids. In germline, CDR1 is SGHTS, CDR2 YDEGEE.

The chain is built from TRBV30 and TRBJ1-6, with D possibly matching TRBD1 (6 bases). V gave up 6 bases and J gave up 8 bases, with 11 bases separating them. The germline V gene encodes CDR1 GTSNPN and CDR2 SVGIG (reference sequence). This CDR3 has 12 amino acids. The CDR3 DNA reads as TGTGCCTGTGCCAGGGGAGATTCACCCCTCCACTTT. This sequence encodes CACARGDSPLHF.

This sequence joins TRBV10-1 and TRBJ1-1, with 9 bases fitting TRBD1. Trimming cost V 1 base and J 2 bases; bases outside gene matches: 2. Per the germline V gene, CDR1 is WNHNN and CDR2 is SYGVQD (reference sequence). The CDR3 length is 15 residues. DNA for the CDR3: TGCGCCAGCAGTGAGTTGGGACAGGGTAACACTGAAGCTTTCTTT. Residues: CASSELGQGNTEAFF.

This chain links TRBV19 with TRBJ1-3, with D maybe TRBD1 (6 bases). The V end lost 5 bases, the J end lost 3 bases, and 14 bases lay between the germline ends. CDR1 LNHDA and CDR2 SQIVND come from the germline V gene (reference sequence). This CDR3 has 15 residues. The CDR3 spells CASSETDSLGNTIYF. In DNA, the CDR3 is TGTGCCAGTAGTGAAACGGACAGCCTTGGAAACACCATATATTTT.

V gene TRBV3-1 (or the pseudogene TRBV3-2) combines with J gene TRBJ2-3, with D uncertain. Trimming stripped 8 bases from V and 4 bases from J, with 19 bases between. Looked up from germline, CDR1 is LGHDT and CDR2 is YNNKEL (reference sequence). The CDR3 runs 15 residues. CDR3 nucleotide sequence: TGTGCCAGCCGTGGTACCGGTACAGCTTCAGATACGCAGTATTTT. Translation: CASRGTGTASDTQYF.

CDR3 sequence reads: CAGSGTQGDYGYTF. As DNA, the CDR3 is TGTGCCGGGAGCGGGACACAGGGGGACTATGGCTACACCTTC. V usage is TRBV10-3 and J usage is TRBJ1-2; TRBD1 matches at 8 bases. V shed 11 bases, J shed 3 bases, and the junction held 11 bases outside the gene matches. Germline CDR1 ENHRY, CDR2 SYGVKD. CDR3 size: 14 residues.

This chain connects TRBV5-1 to TRBJ1-1; the D is unclear. In germline, CDR1 is SGHRS, CDR2 YFSETQ. CDR3 size: 14 residues. The V end was cut by 0 bases, the J end by 5 bases, with 11 bases between. For the CDR3, the DNA is TGCGCCAGCAGCTTGGTGGGTCCCGGGACTGAAGCTTTCTTT. Its protein is CASSLVGPGTEAFF.

This chain connects TRBV11-2 to TRBJ2-7, with 11 bases lining up with TRBD2. The CDR3 consists of 15 residues. From germline, CDR1 is SGHAT and CDR2 FQNNGV. J gave up 4 bases and V 5 bases, and 7 bases lay outside the gene matches. The CDR3 region is CASSPLAGGIYEQYF. The CDR3 DNA is TGTGCCAGCAGCCCCCTAGCGGGGGGAATTTACGAGCAGTACTTC.

The rearrangement links TRBV5-5 to TRBJ1-2; TRBD1 matches 7 bases. Germline lookup yields CDR1 SGHKS and CDR2 YYEKEE (reference sequence). The CDR3 runs to 15 residues. J was trimmed by 3 bases and V by 4 bases; bases with no gene match: 9. In DNA, the CDR3 is TGTGCCAGCAGCACGGGACAGCAAGCTTACTATGGCTACACCTTC. Its translation: CASSTGQQAYYGYTF.

The rearrangement joins TRBV28 to TRBJ1-5; the D gene is possibly TRBD1 (5 bases). Germline V CDR1 and CDR2: MDHEN, SYDVKM. V was shortened by 2 bases and J by 6 bases, with 11 bases between the two germline ends. This CDR3 has 14 residues. The CDR3: CASSLPTVTQPQHF. CDR3 nucleotide sequence: TGTGCCAGCAGTTTACCGACAGTTACTCAGCCCCAGCATTTT. Full variable domain (outside the CDR3, taken from reference TRBV28 and TRBJ1-5): DVKVTQSSRYLVKRTGEKVFLECVQDMDHENMFWYRQDPGLGLRLIYFSYDVKMKEKGDIPEGYSVSREKKERFSLILESASTNQTSMYLCASSLPTVTQPQHFGDGTRLSIL.

This clone was picked up a small number of times. The rearrangement joins TRBV4-1 to TRBJ2-5, with 12 bases that match TRBD2. V gave up 4 bases and J gave up 5 bases; unmatched junction bases: 11. Germline values: CDR1 MGHRA, CDR2 YSYEKL. The CDR3 has 17 amino acids. The CDR3 spells CASSRNPSGGAGETQYF. CDR3 bases: TGCGCCAGCAGCCGGAATCCTAGCGGGGGGGCCGGGGAGACCCAGTACTTC.

This clone was recorded only once. This rearrangement joins TRBV11-2 to TRBJ2-3; 11 positions agree with TRBD2. Per germline, CDR1 SGHAT and CDR2 FQNNGV. J gave up 3 bases and V 0 bases, and 8 bases lay outside the gene matches. CDR3 length: 18 residues. This CDR3 is CASSLELAGVRGTDTQYF. The CDR3 nucleotides read TGTGCCAGCAGCTTAGAACTAGCGGGAGTAAGAGGGACAGATACGCAGTATTTT.

This chain links TRBV10-3 with TRBJ2-1; the match to TRBD2 covers 15 bases. The trim removed 8 bases at V and 2 bases at J, leaving 10 bases unmatched. CDR3 length: 18 residues. Germline loops: CDR1 ENHRY, CDR2 SYGVKD. CDR3 DNA sequence: TGTGCCATCGAACCGGGACTAGCGGGAGGTCCGACCTACAATGAGCAGTTCTTC. Its protein is CAIEPGLAGGPTYNEQFF.

The chain carries TRBV27 and TRBJ1-5; 11 bases map to TRBD1. Germline loops: CDR1 MNHEY, CDR2 SMNVEV (reference sequence). J lost 4 bases, V lost 3 bases, and 8 bases had no gene match. The CDR3 runs 17 residues. CDR3 region: CASSFYSGTGGNQPQHF. CDR3 bases: TGTGCCAGCAGTTTCTACTCCGGGACAGGGGGGAATCAGCCCCAGCATTTT.

This clone came up once. This chain uses TRBV28 with TRBJ2-7; perhaps TRBD1 as D (5 bases). This CDR3 region has 16 residues. The V gene lost 4 bases and the J gene lost 0 bases, with 16 bases spanning the gap. CDR1 MDHEN and CDR2 SYDVKM come from the germline V gene. CDR3 residues: CASSSERGGSSYEQYF. In DNA form, the CDR3 reads TGTGCCAGCAGTTCGGAAAGGGGCGGCAGCTCCTACGAGCAGTACTTC. Using reference TRBV28 and TRBJ2-7 for the parts outside the CDR3, the full variable domain is DVKVTQSSRYLVKRTGEKVFLECVQDMDHENMFWYRQDPGLGLRLIYFSYDVKMKEKGDIPEGYSVSREKKERFSLILESASTNQTSMYLCASSSERGGSSYEQYFGPGTRLTVT.

V usage is TRBV7-9 and J usage is TRBJ2-7, with a tentative D call TRBD2 (7 bases). Trimming cost V 4 bases and J 2 bases, with 18 bases left between them. The germline gives CDR1 SEHNR, CDR2 FQNEAQ (reference sequence). The CDR3 is made up of 16 amino acids. In nucleotides, the CDR3 is TGTGCCAGCAGCTCTACGAGGGGGGGCTTTACCTACGAGCAGTACTTC. This translates into CASSSTRGGFTYEQYF.